The TCR beta chain under discussion was sequenced for a study of CD8+CD57+ T cells in acquired aplastic anemia. Study-level information: Sorted CD4+ and CD8+ cell DNA averaged about 3.5 ug. Study-level results: There were approximately 27 CD8+ CDR3 sequences that occurred in both patients and controls. No significant difference in CD8+ Simpson's diversity was found between patients and controls.

Unmatched junction bases numbered 12, after V lost 1 base and J lost 7 bases. Looked up from germline, CDR1 is SGHAT and CDR2 is FQNNGV. The CDR3 has 17 residues. Genomic DNA constituted the template upon which TCR beta VDJ and CDR3 profiling was performed. TCRdb itself ran the reads through MiXCR, one entry per CDR3 protein. The sample lists 150,000 to 170,000 distinct CDR3 sequences, about 48% occurring once. Regarding this clonotype: Its antigen is unknown.

Flow cytometry had shown expanded CD8+CD57+ cells in the patients chosen for sequencing. V gene TRBV11-2 combines with J gene TRBJ1-5; TRBD1 matches 8 bases. The specimen sequenced was sorted CD4+, CD8+, or CD8+CD57+ T cells (not recorded which) from PBMCs. This clonotype originated in a human donor with aplastic anemia. Written as DNA, the CDR3 is TGTGCCAGCAGCTTAGGGTCCGGAGGACAGGGAGGACAGCCCCAGCATTTT. This gives the protein CASSLGSGGQGGQPQHF.